Detailed here is one T cell receptor beta chain. Its antigen is still unknown. No much larger clone exists at a distance of one base, and base qualities are not known. This sample is part of a study of T cell responses to AZD1222 COVID-19 vaccine (dated by TCRdb to about 2021). Study-wide context: AZD1222 recipients whose second dose came at about 4 weeks and those whose second dose came at about 12 weeks were combined into one group, since spike-specific TCR depth and breadth did not differ between the two schedules. A total of approximately 250 trial participants underwent TCR sequencing, of whom 200 to 220 had received two doses of AZD1222 and about 26 had received two doses of the MenACWY control vaccine. Trial participants were enrolled by age into subgroups of 18-55, 56-69 and 70-plus years, and 148, 28 and 57 TCR-sequenced participants, respectively, were included in these subgroups. The research as a whole found: Reportedly, almost half of the unique spike-specific TCRs recognized epitopes lying outside the regions that are mutated in the B.1.351 and B.1.1.7 variants. Only six or seven AZD1222 recipients were SARS-CoV-2 seropositive at baseline, limiting conclusions about previously exposed vaccinees. The 56-69-year group was small, and its depth increase did not reach significance, likely because of low power. The whole spike protein was spanned by vaccine-associated CD4 TCRs, and dominant responses were seen in regions 160-218 and 743-854. Most participants were white British and females outnumbered males, and the authors suggested that clonal diversity may have been underestimated. Spike-specific TCR breadth and depth rose significantly after two AZD1222 doses compared with day 0 and with MenACWY recipients. Because no day 14 peak-response samples were available, repertoires were characterized only after the peak T cell response.

In the paper's terms, the time point label means: baseline before first vaccination. The vaccinee samples were drawn from two UK trials, COV001 and COV002, one of which was a single-blind randomized controlled phase 2/3 trial testing AZD1222 (ChAdOx1 nCoV-19) in healthy adults. For TCRbeta chain sequencing, PBMC samples from trial participants were taken at day 0 and at day 28 after the second dose. The CDR3 regions of human TCRbeta chains were analyzed by immunosequencing. The original methods were these. TCRs in the repertoires were compared against a reference library of SARS-CoV-2-specific TCRs that had been generated with the MIRA antigen-specificity platform. Breadth was defined as the fraction of unique TCRs that were SARS-CoV-2-associated, and depth was defined as the fraction of total T cells that were SARS-CoV-2-associated. Each spike-specific TCR was assigned to its reactive spike region and to a CD4 or CD8 class using the MIRA data. Log10-transformed breadth and depth values were compared by one-way ANOVA with Sidak's multiple comparisons tests. TCRdb's version of the immuneACCESS table is confined to in-frame rearrangements and falls short of the full clone set. An unresolved V gene accounts for under half of the shortfall where checked; the remainder is of unknown origin. V, J and clone size are taken as reported in that table, and D and trimming were inferred from the DNA itself. Present in this sample are over 110,000 clones, approximately 94% of which were seen just once. Roughly 5% of the sample lies in the top ten.

The junction shows trimming of 7 bases on V and 6 bases on J, plus 18 bases between the germline ends. The CDR3 measures 14 amino acids from cysteine to phenylalanine. Just the 42-base CDR3 DNA is kept, in frame starting at base 1. Reading the germline V gene (reference sequence) gives CDR1 GTSNPN and CDR2 SVGIG. This receptor was obtained from an adult in good health. The chain links TRBV30 with TRBJ2-2; perhaps TRBD2 is the D gene, with 6 bases matching. The sample was peripheral blood, taken on day 0 of AZD1222 vaccination. The DNA sequence is given as TGTGCCTCGTCGACTAGTTCGGAACCCGGGGAGCTGTTTTTT. Translated, this is CASSTSSEPGELFF.